This T cell receptor beta chain was sequenced for a study of shared clonotypes between healthy human individuals. Only Caucasian adults living in Nashville, Tennessee served as donors. V shed 7 bases and J shed 0 bases, with 10 bases lying between them. This CDR3 is built from 13 residues. Germline CDR1 reads MNHEY; CDR2 reads SVGAGI. Clones were sequenced by immunoSEQ multiplex PCR, and TCRdb holds only the in-frame ones, with some missing. The sample shows roughly 2 million clones, approximately 95% of them seen only once. The sequenced material came from naive CD4+ T cells sorted from blood. Subset denoted: CD45RA+ positively selected. The sequence derives from a man aged 18 to 30 in good health. This chain uses TRBV6-5 with TRBJ2-7; D remains ambiguous. CDR3 residues: CASKAAGSYEQYF. CDR3 in DNA: TGTGCCAGCAAAGCTGCTGGCTCCTACGAGCAGTACTTC.